This TCR beta chain stems from a study of T-cell reconstitution after alpha-beta-depleted transplantation in children. Unique molecular identifiers were incorporated during preparation of the TCRbeta library. TCRdb analysed the PCR reads with MiXCR anew, one entry per CDR3 protein. Counted here are over 450,000 distinct CDR3 sequences, over 9.5% occurring once; the ten biggest clones make up around 2%. This clonotype showed up many times. V was cut by 1 base and J by 2 bases, with 6 bases left in between. The CDR3 is 15 amino acids. Sequenced here: PBMCs, sampled before TCRalphabeta/CD19-depleted stem cell transplant. The receptor was isolated from a child aged 2 to 10 with inherited bone marrow failure, due to receive a stem cell transplant. The chain links TRBV12-3 or TRBV12-4 to TRBJ2-6, with TRBD1 as a possible D gene (6 bases). This CDR3 is CASSLEGAGANVLTF. CDR3 coding DNA: TGTGCCAGCAGTTTAGAGGGGGCTGGGGCCAACGTCCTGACTTTC.